The source of this T cell receptor beta chain is a study of beta chain features in type 1 diabetes. This clone was counted between two and nine times. What it binds is not known. All of the isolated RNA was reverse transcribed, so expressed TCRB transcripts were sequenced. Some clones are missing from TCRdb's copy, which holds only in-frame ones; the method was immunoSEQ multiplex PCR. The data contain about 160,000 clones, 6.5% to 10% of them singletons. General study results and limits: Shorter TCRB CDR3s, moderately but significantly so, marked every one of the four CD4+ subsets in Type 1 diabetes patients. A potential influence of HLA type upon TCRB rearrangement remained unresolved herein. A cDNA-based sequencing approach could over-represent cells with high TCR expression. It was among patients, rather than healthy donors, that naive, central memory and Treg TCRB repertoires appeared more similar.

Staining for CD45RO/CCR7/CD25/CD127/CD95/CD27 allowed sorting of CD4+ naive, central memory, regulatory and stem cell-like memory cells. Germline CDR1 reads KGHSH; CDR2 reads LQKENI. The length of the CDR3 is 12 residues. V lost 3 bases to trimming and J lost 9 bases, with 11 bases between them. The chain is built from TRBV18 and TRBJ2-5; the D is unclear. The receptor comes from a young woman with type 1 diabetes. The sample consisted of central memory CD4+ T cells from blood. The CDR3 spells CASSPDDSPQYF. The CDR3 nucleotides are TGTGCCAGCTCACCCGACGACTCTCCCCAGTACTTC.